This entry lists 26 T cell receptor beta chains sequenced from one sample in a study of T cells in women clearing cervical HPV infection. TCRdb keeps only in-frame clones here, not all; method: immunoSEQ multiplex PCR. The sample's table shows some 40,000 clones. The sequenced sample consisted of blood buffy coat. The source of these receptors is a woman between 18 and 69 years old with a cervical HPV16 infection that either progressed to CIN3+ or cleared (not recorded which).

Comment on this clone: The read terminates 3 residues ahead of where the CDR3 ends, so the germline J gene completes it. The rearrangement uses TRBV20-1 and TRBJ2-3, with 8 bases matching TRBD1. The CDR3 sequence is 13 residues long. The germline CDR1 and CDR2 sequences are DFQATT and SNEGSKA (reference sequence). The CDR3 is CSAQGQALETQYF. CDR3 bases read: TGCAGTGCCCAGGGACAGGCGTTGGAGACG.

As to this clone: The sequenced fragment ends 3 residues before the CDR3 boundary, so the rest is inferred from the germline J gene. J is TRBJ2-3 and V is TRBV20-1, with TRBD1 identical over 8 bases. The CDR3 is 16 amino acids. Germline loops: CDR1 DFQATT, CDR2 SNEGSKA (reference sequence). V dropped 1 base and J dropped 2; count of bases not matched to a gene: 8. The CDR3 bases that were read are TGCAGTGCTAGAGGCGGACAGGGCACATCCACAGATACG. Its protein is CSARGGQGTSTDT. The complete CDR3 protein is CSARGGQGTSTDTQYF.

About this clone itself: The read terminates 3 residues ahead of where the CDR3 ends, so the germline J gene completes it. The identical CDR3 is also encoded by other nucleotide sequences in the sample. The V gene is TRBV7-3, the J gene TRBJ1-1; tentatively, D is TRBD1 (6 bases). V lost 4 bases, J lost 1 base, and 7 bases lay in between. CDR3 size: 13 residues. Germline V lookup: CDR1 SGHTA, CDR2 FQGTGA. The CDR3 sequence is CASSSDRNTEAFF. CDR3 bases read: TGTGCCAGCAGCTCGGACAGGAACACTGAA.

The CDR3 sequence: CASRPTAGQATGANVLTF. The covered CDR3 bases are TGCGCCAGCAGGCCGACAGCGGGCCAGGCGACGGGGGCCAACGTC. The chain has TRBV5-1 and TRBJ2-6, with D possibly being TRBD2 (6 bases). The CDR3 goes on 3 residues after the read ends, and that part is filled in from the germline J gene. The CDR3 contains 18 residues. Trimming cost V 5 bases and J 4 bases, with 22 bases left between them. Germline CDR1 and CDR2: SGHRS and YFSETQ.

As regards this clone: The CDR3 end is not reached by the read, which stops 3 residues before it; the germline J gene fills it in. The chain joins TRBV7-8 to TRBJ2-7; no firm D call. The CDR3 covers 13 residues. The germline gives CDR1 SGHVS, CDR2 FQNEAQ. V gave up 4 bases and J gave up 6 bases, with 13 bases separating them. The DNA read from the CDR3 is TGTGCCAGCAGCTCGCTAGGTCGGGTCGAG. This gives the protein CASSSLGRVE. The entire CDR3 is CASSSLGRVEQYF.

As concerns this clone: The DNA ends 3 residues before the CDR3 does, and the rest of the CDR3 is filled in from the germline J gene. The chain employs TRBV5-1 and TRBJ2-1; possibly TRBD1 or TRBD2 for D (5 bases each). CDR1 SGHRS and CDR2 YFSETQ come from the germline V gene. V lost 0 bases and J 6 bases, leaving 10 bases between the germline ends. This CDR3 spans 14 amino acids. The CDR3 DNA, read in part, is TGCGCCAGCAGCTTGGTCCCAGGGAGCAATGAG. Amino acid sequence: CASSLVPGSNE. The whole CDR3 region reads CASSLVPGSNEQFF.

CDR3 DNA, as far as it was read: TGTGCCAGTAGGGCTAGCGGGGGATTAGGTGAG. Translating gives CASRASGGLGE. The complete CDR3 sequence is CASRASGGLGEQFF. The chain carries TRBV19 and TRBJ2-1, with 10 nucleotides matching TRBD2. The CDR3 is cut off 3 residues early in the read; its end comes from the germline J gene. V was pared by 6 bases and J by 9 bases, with 8 bases of the junction left unmatched. The V gene's germline CDR1 is LNHDA and CDR2 SQIVND (reference sequence). The CDR3 sequence is 14 residues long.

Regarding this clone: The read ends 3 residues before the CDR3 terminus; that terminus is restored from the germline J gene. The rearrangement joins TRBV10-3 to TRBJ1-1; possibly TRBD1 for D (6 bases). CDR3 length: 13 amino acids. Per germline, CDR1 ENHRY and CDR2 SYGVKD. Trimming took off 3 bases at V and 3 bases at J, with 8 bases between the two ends. The CDR3: CAISDYRDTEAFF. Partial CDR3 DNA: TGTGCCATCAGTGATTACAGGGACACTGAA.

A word on this clone: Read data end 3 residues before the CDR3 end; the end is taken from the germline J gene. V usage is TRBV7-9 and J usage is TRBJ2-1, with D unclear. The CDR3 loop spans 13 amino acids. V dropped 0 bases and J dropped 9 bases, with 9 bases sitting between them. In germline, CDR1 is SEHNR, CDR2 FQNEAQ (reference sequence). The CDR3 protein is CASSLALSVEQFF. The CDR3 bases that were read are TGTGCCAGCAGCTTAGCGCTGTCGGTTGAG.

Notes on this clone: The read gets to within 3 residues of the CDR3 end, and the germline J gene fills in the rest. V is TRBV19 and J is TRBJ2-7; possible D gene TRBD2, 6 bases. This CDR3 region has 15 residues. The V gene's germline CDR1 is LNHDA and CDR2 SQIVND (reference sequence). V was shortened by 6 bases and J by 2 bases, with 17 bases between the two germline ends. The DNA read from the CDR3 is TGTGCCAGTAGCGCCTCCCGGGGGAGCCCCTACGAG. Its protein product is CASSASRGSPYE. The entire CDR3 reads CASSASRGSPYEQYF.

The sequenced part of the CDR3 DNA is TGTGCCAGCAGGCCTACAGGGGGAGGCGAG. It specifies CASRPTGGGE. The CDR3 in full is CASRPTGGGEQYF. V usage is TRBV6-2 or TRBV6-3 and J usage is TRBJ2-7, with TRBD1 matching 8 bases. The CDR3 end lies 3 residues beyond the end of the read and is filled in from the germline J gene. This CDR3 region has 13 residues. After removal of 6 bases from V and 6 bases from J, the junction contained 7 bases not matched to a gene. Germline V gene sequence: CDR1 MNHEY, CDR2 SVGEGT.

On this clone itself: Read sequence stops 3 residues before the CDR3 end, and the germline J gene provides the missing end. This rearrangement joins TRBV20-1 to TRBJ2-1, with D uncertain. The CDR3 covers 13 residues. The V gene lost 3 bases and the J gene lost 0 bases, with 6 bases spanning the gap. Germline CDR1 is DFQATT and CDR2 is SNEGSKA (reference sequence). Incomplete CDR3 DNA: TGCAGTGCTAGGAACAACTCCTACAATGAG. It translates to CSARNNSYNE. The whole CDR3 sequence reads CSARNNSYNEQFF.

On this clone itself: The DNA ends 3 residues before the CDR3 does, and the rest of the CDR3 is filled in from the germline J gene. V gene TRBV27 combines with J gene TRBJ2-7; 9 bases align to TRBD2. The germline gives CDR1 MNHEY, CDR2 SMNVEV (reference sequence). The CDR3 covers 13 residues. The ends lost 6 bases at V and 4 bases at J; junction bases unmatched: 4. The CDR3 loop is CASRSSGRYEQYF. CDR3 DNA, as far as it was read: TGTGCCAGCAGATCAAGCGGGAGGTACGAG.

Of note for this clone: The read ends 3 residues early relative to the CDR3; the germline J gene fills the gap. The chain uses TRBV19 and TRBJ1-2, with 9 bases fitting TRBD1. The CDR3 covers 15 residues. Germline V CDR1 and CDR2: LNHDA, SQIVND (reference sequence). The CDR3 sequence is CASSSRTGVLGDYTF. Partial CDR3 DNA: TGTGCCAGTAGTAGTAGGACAGGGGTCTTGGGGGAC.

With regard to this clone: The read ends 3 residues shy of where the CDR3 ends; the end is completed using the germline J gene. This chain links TRBV30 with TRBJ2-3; TRBD1 agrees at 12 bases. V lost 5 bases to trimming and J lost 2 bases; unmatched junction nucleotides: 5. Germline assignment: CDR1 GTSNPN and CDR2 SVGIG (reference sequence). The length of the CDR3 is 15 residues. The CDR3 protein is CAWAGTGGFTDTQYF. The sequenced part of the CDR3 DNA is TGTGCCTGGGCCGGGACAGGGGGCTTCACAGATACG.

With respect to this clone: The sequenced fragment ends 3 residues before the CDR3 boundary, so the rest is inferred from the germline J gene. This chain links TRBV5-1 with TRBJ2-5; TRBD2 matches 8 bases. This CDR3 is 13 amino acids long. Germline CDR1 reads SGHRS; CDR2 reads YFSETQ. V trimming: 4 bases; J trimming: 3 bases; junction bases outside the gene matches: 2. CDR3 DNA (partial): TGCGCCAGCAGCCGGGAGGGGAAAGAGACC. Translating it yields CASSREGKET. The full CDR3 protein reads CASSREGKETQYF. Looking up the rest from reference TRBV5-1 and TRBJ2-5 gives the full variable domain: KAGVTQTPRYLIKTRGQQVTLSCSPISGHRSVSWYQQTPGQGLQFLFEYFSETQRNKGNFPGRFSGRQFSNSRSEMNVSTLELGDSALYLCASSREGKETQYFGPGTRLLVL.

Of note for this clone: The read halts 3 residues ahead of the CDR3 end, with the missing end drawn from the germline J gene. The V call is TRBV7-9, the J call TRBJ1-2; D is perhaps TRBD1 (6 bases). The CDR3 runs to 13 residues. Germline V gene data show CDR1 as SEHNR and CDR2 as FQNEAQ (reference sequence). The CDR3 DNA, read in part, is TGTGCCAGCTACAAGGACAGCTCCTACGAC. This codes for CASYKDSSYD. The whole CDR3 protein reads CASYKDSSYDYTF. The full variable domain, its missing parts supplied by reference TRBV7-9 and TRBJ1-2, is DTGVSQNPRHKITKRGQNVTFRCDPISEHNRLYWYRQTLGQGPEFLTYFQNEAQLEKSRLLSDRFSAERPKGSFSTLEIQRTEQGDSAMYLCASYKDSSYDYTFGSGTRLTVV.

Note on this clone: Read sequence stops 3 residues before the CDR3 end, and the germline J gene provides the missing end. This chain links TRBV7-9 with TRBJ2-5, with TRBD2 matching over 10 bases. CDR1 is SEHNR, CDR2 FQNEAQ, per germline (reference sequence). The CDR3 loop spans 15 amino acids. J was trimmed by 2 bases and V by 3 bases; bases with no gene match: 3. CDR3 sequence reads: CASSFGTSEQETQYF. The covered CDR3 bases are TGTGCCAGCAGCTTCGGGACTAGCGAACAAGAGACC.

Comment on this clone: The DNA ends 3 residues before the CDR3 does, and the rest of the CDR3 is filled in from the germline J gene. The same CDR3 arises from other DNA sequences in this sample as well. The gene calls are TRBV19 and TRBJ2-7, with TRBD1 matching 8 bases. Trimming cost V 3 bases and J 4 bases; bases outside gene matches: 11. Germline V gene data show CDR1 as LNHDA and CDR2 as SQIVND (reference sequence). The CDR3 totals 16 residues. The part of the CDR3 DNA that was read is TGTGCCAGTAGTATCAGACAGGGGAAAGCGGTTTACGAG. Translated, it gives CASSIRQGKAVYE. The entire CDR3 protein reads CASSIRQGKAVYEQYF.

A note on this clone: The CDR3 end is not reached by the read, which stops 3 residues before it; the germline J gene fills it in. This rearrangement joins TRBV20-1 to TRBJ1-6, with D possibly being TRBD1 (6 bases). Deletions cut 2 bases from V and 0 bases from J, with 8 bases between. The CDR3 loop spans 15 amino acids. Germline CDR1 is DFQATT and CDR2 is SNEGSKA (reference sequence). CDR3: CSARQGSSYNSPLHF. CDR3 DNA (partial): TGCAGTGCTAGACAGGGGAGCTCCTATAATTCACCC.

As regards this clone: Read sequence stops 3 residues before the CDR3 end, and the germline J gene provides the missing end. The V gene is TRBV7-3, the J gene TRBJ2-3; TRBD2 matches 8 bases. From germline, CDR1 is SGHTA and CDR2 FQGTGA. V was clipped by 1 base and J by 6 bases; unmatched bases: 6. The CDR3 runs to 15 residues. CDR3 protein: CASSLRAGGRDTQYF. The part of the CDR3 DNA that was read is TGTGCCAGCAGCTTAAGGGCGGGAGGAAGGGATACG.

Comments on this clone: With the read ending 3 residues before the CDR3 end, the germline J gene is used to fill in that end. The chain uses TRBV19 and TRBJ2-2, with D possibly TRBD1 on 5 matching bases. The length of the CDR3 is 13 residues. CDR1 is LNHDA and CDR2 is SQIVND in the germline V gene (reference sequence). The CDR3 DNA, read in part, is TGTGCCAGTAGTAAAGGGGCGGATTCACCG. Its protein is CASSKGADSP. The complete CDR3 protein is CASSKGADSPLFF.

Worth noting for this clone: At one end the junction does not follow the germline gene, possibly because of a read error. The read falls 3 residues short of the CDR3 end, and the missing part is taken from the germline J gene. V gene TRBV20-1 combines with J gene TRBJ2-5; TRBD2 is a possible D gene (5 bases). This CDR3 has 13 amino acids. The germline V gene encodes CDR1 DFQATT and CDR2 SNEGSKA (reference sequence). The sequenced CDR3 bases are TGCAGTGCCAGAGCGAGCGGACAAGAGACC. This sequence encodes CSARASGQET. Given in full, the CDR3 is CSARASGQETQYF.

With respect to this clone: The observed sequence ends 3 residues before the CDR3 terminus, with the missing tail filled in from the germline J gene. The chain recombines TRBV18 with TRBJ2-7, with 8 bases that match TRBD2. V shed 1 base and J 3 bases; nucleotides not matched to a gene: 2. Germline loops: CDR1 KGHSH, CDR2 LQKENI. CDR3 length equals 14 residues. CDR3 DNA (partial): TGTGCCAGCTCACCACTCGGGGGGGGCTACGAG. Amino acids: CASSPLGGGYE. In full, the CDR3 is CASSPLGGGYEQYF.

With regard to this clone: Coverage ceases 3 residues before the CDR3 finishes, and the germline J gene fills in the end. This rearrangement joins TRBV11-1 to TRBJ2-3; perhaps TRBD2 as D (5 bases). Germline CDR1 and CDR2: SGHAT and FQDESV (reference sequence). The CDR3 runs 15 residues. V dropped 3 bases and J dropped 3 bases, with 13 bases sitting between them. The CDR3 bases that were read are TGTGCCAGCAGCTTCCTAACGGGGAGTACAGATACG. This gives the protein CASSFLTGSTDT. The whole CDR3 protein reads CASSFLTGSTDTQYF.

Of note for this clone: Read coverage stops 3 residues before the CDR3 terminus; the germline J gene supplies the remainder. This chain connects TRBV2 to TRBJ2-5; 9 nucleotides match TRBD2. After removal of 2 bases from V and 4 bases from J, the junction contained 8 bases not matched to a gene. Germline V CDR1 and CDR2: SNHLY, FYNNEI. The CDR3 spans 16 residues. CDR3 sequence: CASSEIAGEYGETQYF. The part of the CDR3 DNA that was read is TGTGCCAGCAGTGAAATAGCGGGGGAGTATGGAGAGACC.